The subject of this entry is one TCR beta chain. The data stem from a study of human T cells and chemical hapten exposure. Germline-derived CDR1 and CDR2 are LGHNA and YSLEER. This CDR3 is 16 amino acids long. V was clipped by 0 bases and J by 5 bases, with 13 bases between them. The study used a library that attached unique molecular identifiers to individual cDNA molecules. TCRdb reanalysed the RACE reads using MiXCR and keeps one entry per CDR3 protein. The sample contains tens of thousands of distinct CDR3 sequences, about a tenth of which appear only once. The time point was: pre-sensitization, week 0. Described treatment: therapeutic diphenylcyclopropenone sensitization with weekly scalp DPC. Total RNA came from unfractionated whole blood.

The starting material was whole blood, obtained in connection with sensitization to the hapten diphenylcyclopropenone (DPC). The chain employs TRBV4-3 and TRBJ2-2; D not resolved. This clonotype was sampled from a woman aged 45 to 65 with alopecia areata. Some clones in this sample may be carry-over from other donors' samples. The CDR3 here is CASSQEFHTETGELFF. The DNA of the CDR3 is TGCGCCAGCAGCCAAGAATTTCACACCGAAACCGGGGAGCTGTTTTTT.